This T cell receptor (beta chain) was captured by sequencing in a study of blood T cells in healthy people across ages. Overall study findings and caveats: TCR beta diversity, measured per million T cells, fell in a roughly linear way with age.

This clonotype was counted a few times. Antigen: not known. With a J-beta primer mix and a sample-barcoded 5' primer, a second PCR ran about 7 to 12 cycles. TCRdb analysed the 5' RACE reads with MiXCR anew, one entry per CDR3 protein. The table lists more than 650,000 distinct CDR3 sequences, about 55% of them singletons, with roughly 37% in the top ten. The germline CDR1 and CDR2 sequences are KGHSH and LQKENI. This CDR3 region has 14 residues. Trimming pared 4 bases from V and 4 bases from J, leaving 14 bases between. The sample was blood. This receptor was identified in a man of 80 years or more in good health. The chain links TRBV18 to TRBJ2-7; D may be TRBD2 (5 bases). The CDR3 loop reads CASSLSLTGYEQYF. The CDR3 nucleotides are TGTGCCAGCTCACTGTCCCTGACGGGGTACGAGCAGTACTTC.